This entry describes one T cell receptor beta chain. This record comes from a study of blood T cell repertoires in COVID-19. Germline CDR1 and CDR2: SGHRS and YFSETQ. V lost 1 base and J lost 1; bases outside the gene matches: 7. The CDR3 totals 16 residues. The assay was immunoSEQ multiplex PCR, and TCRdb's table has in-frame clones only and misses some. The repertoire holds around 230,000 clones, roughly 80% seen once, with roughly a tenth in the top ten. The sample taken for sequencing was peripheral blood. The TCR was taken from an elderly woman with acute or convalescent COVID-19. The rearrangement links TRBV5-1 to TRBJ1-1; 7 bases are a match to TRBD1. The CDR3 DNA is TGCGCCAGCAGCTTGACGGCGCGGACAGGGAACACTGAAGCTTTCTTT. Amino acid sequence: CASSLTARTGNTEAFF.